These T cell receptor beta chains were read from a single sample in a study of response to subunit inactivated influenza vaccine. TCRdb ran MiXCR on the RT-PCR reads and lists one entry per CDR3 protein. The sample includes about 570,000 distinct CDR3 sequences, around 10% of them seen just once. These data were also reused for a study on T cells expressing NK-cell markers.

This material consisted of PBMCs from blood, taken on the day of vaccination. The receptors stem from a man over 45 who received an inactivated influenza vaccine. The CDR3 runs from the conserved cysteine through the conserved F or W. D genes are given only for firm matches. Clone size is shown for a subset of rows, as once, few, many or a class of expanded clone.

TRBV5-1	few	TRBJ1-2	TRBD1	TGCGCCAGCAGCTCAAATCGGGACAGGCGGTTTGGCTACACCTTC	CASSSNRDRRFGYTF
TRBV28	few	TRBJ2-5	-	TGTGCCAGCAGTTTAAGTGGACAGTTAGAGACCCAGTACTTC	CASSLSGQLETQYF
TRBV7-8	-	TRBJ1-2	-	TGTGCCAGCAGCGTAAGGGTGTCCTATGGCTACACCTTC	CASSVRVSYGYTF
TRBV7-2	few	TRBJ2-5	-	TGTGCCAGCAGCCAACTTGTGAGGCAAGAGACCCAGTACTTC	CASSQLVRQETQYF
TRBV12-3/TRBV12-4	-	TRBJ2-7	-	TGTGCCAGCAGTTTCTATTCCGGATTGTACGAGCAGTACTTC	CASSFYSGLYEQYF
TRBV3-1	many	TRBJ2-7	-	TGTGCCAGCAGCCAAGATCCCAACTACAGATCCTACGAGCAGTACTTC	CASSQDPNYRSYEQYF
TRBV21-1	few	TRBJ2-7	-	TGTGCCAGCAGCAAAGTGGAAGTGGAGGACAGCCTAGACGAGCAGTACTTC	CASSKVEVEDSLDEQYF
TRBV12-3/TRBV12-4	many	TRBJ2-7	TRBD1	TGTGCCAGCAGTTTCGACAGGGGGGGTTCCTACGAGCAGTACTTC	CASSFDRGGSYEQYF
TRBV15	few	TRBJ2-5	-	TGTGCCACCAGCAGAGAGGCCGGTCGCATTCGGACCCAGTACTTC	CATSREAGRIRTQYF
TRBV7-2	-	TRBJ2-7	-	TGTGCCAGCAGCTTAGACTGGGGGGTGGAGCAGTACTTC	CASSLDWGVEQYF
TRBV10-3	few	TRBJ2-7	TRBD2	TGTGCCATCAGGGGACTAGCGGACGAGCAGTACTTC	CAIRGLADEQYF
TRBV20-1	few	TRBJ2-1	TRBD1	TGCAGTGCTCCGAACAGGGGTCCATCTTACAATGAGCAGTTCTTC	CSAPNRGPSYNEQFF
TRBV27	-	TRBJ2-7	TRBD1	TGTGCCAGCAGTTTTACACAGGGGTACGAGCAGTACTTC	CASSFTQGYEQYF
TRBV19	few	TRBJ2-7	TRBD1	TGTGCCAGTAGTCCCGACAGGGATGGATCCTACGAGCAGTACTTC	CASSPDRDGSYEQYF
TRBV12-3/TRBV12-4	few	TRBJ2-5	-	TGTGCCAGCAGATACGGGACCGAGAAAGAGACCCAGTACTTC	CASRYGTEKETQYF
TRBV6-1	-	TRBJ2-3	TRBD2	TGTGCCAGCAGTGCCGGGACTAGGGGGTTGGCAGATACGCAGTATTTT	CASSAGTRGLADTQYF
TRBV20-1	-	TRBJ2-1	TRBD2	TGCAGTGCTAGACTAGCGGGGGGGGCGTCCTACAATGAGCAGTTCTTC	CSARLAGGASYNEQFF
TRBV15	-	TRBJ2-3	-	TGTGCCACCAGCAGGGGTTCCGTGAGGGAGCAGTATTTT	CATSRGSVREQYF
TRBV12-3/TRBV12-4	few	TRBJ2-7	TRBD1	TGTGCCAGCAGCCTAGGACAGGAGCCTACCTACGAGCAGTACTTC	CASSLGQEPTYEQYF
TRBV4-2	many	TRBJ1-2	-	TGTGCCAGCAGCCAAGATGGGGGAACAGGGTACCATGGCTACACCTTC	CASSQDGGTGYHGYTF
TRBV12-3/TRBV12-4	few	TRBJ1-1	-	TGTGCCAGCAGTTTAGAGGTCTACACTGAAGCTTTCTTT	CASSLEVYTEAFF
TRBV30	few	TRBJ2-7	-	TGTGCCTGGAGGGCGGGGGCCTCCTTCCAGCAGTACTTC	CAWRAGASFQQYF
TRBV12-3/TRBV12-4	few	TRBJ2-3	TRBD2	TGTGCCAGCAGTTGGGTTGGTAGCGGGGATACGCAGTATTTT	CASSWVGSGDTQYF
TRBV7-3	few	TRBJ2-3	-	TGTGCCAGCAGCTTAGGGCTGCTGGATACGCAGTATTTT	CASSLGLLDTQYF
TRBV4-3	-	TRBJ1-4	-	TGCGCCAGCAGCCCTACTGGGGGGAGAAATGAAAAACTGTTTTTT	CASSPTGGRNEKLFF
TRBV7-2	-	TRBJ2-7	TRBD2	TGTGCCAGCAGCTTCTGGACTAGCGGGAGCTCCTACGAGCAGTACTTC	CASSFWTSGSSYEQYF
TRBV20-1	-	TRBJ2-1	-	TGCAGTGCTAGCGGGACTGCCCACTACAATGAGCAGTTCTTC	CSASGTAHYNEQFF
TRBV4-1	many	TRBJ1-4	-	TGCGCCAGCAGCCAAGCTGATAACCGGGGGGGTGAAAAACTGTTTTTT	CASSQADNRGGEKLFF
TRBV6-5	-	TRBJ2-7	-	TGTGCCAGCAGTAATGCCCTCTACGAGCAGTACTTC	CASSNALYEQYF
TRBV11-3	-	TRBJ2-7	-	TGTGCCAGCAGCTTCGTCGGGTCCGAGCAGTACTTC	CASSFVGSEQYF
TRBV11-2	few	TRBJ2-1	-	TGTGCCAGCAGCGCGGCCAGGAAACCCAATGAGCAGTTCTTC	CASSAARKPNEQFF
TRBV15	-	TRBJ1-4	-	TGTGCCACCAGCAGGGGACACGAGGAAAAACTGTTTTTT	CATSRGHEEKLFF
TRBV20-1	many	TRBJ2-4	TRBD1	TGCAGTGCTACAGACAGGGGGCGGACAGACATTCAGTACTTC	CSATDRGRTDIQYF
TRBV10-3	many	TRBJ1-1	-	TGTGCCATCAGTGAGTCGGGACCGATGAACACTGAAGCTTTCTTT	CAISESGPMNTEAFF
TRBV6-1	-	TRBJ2-2	-	TGTGCCAGCCGCCTGATCCCGAACACCGGGGAGCTGTTTTTT	CASRLIPNTGELFF
TRBV6-2/TRBV6-3	few	TRBJ2-7	-	TGTGCCAGCAGCCCCGACACCACGGGGGAGCAGTACTTC	CASSPDTTGEQYF
TRBV9	-	TRBJ2-3	-	TGTGCCAGCAGCGTGAGGCAGGGAACAGATACGCAGTATTTT	CASSVRQGTDTQYF
TRBV27	few	TRBJ1-1	-	TGTGCCAGCAGTTTATCTTCAGGGGTGGCTACTGAAGCTTTCTTT	CASSLSSGVATEAFF
TRBV12-3/TRBV12-4	-	TRBJ1-6	TRBD1	TGTGCCAGCAGTCTAGGACAGGGTCGGGCACCCCTCCACTTT	CASSLGQGRAPLHF
TRBV7-9	few	TRBJ1-1	-	TGTGCCAGCAGCCCGACAAACCCCCGGAACACTGAAGCTTTCTTT	CASSPTNPRNTEAFF
TRBV4-1	few	TRBJ2-3	-	TGCGCCAGCAGCCAATGGGGAATCACAGATACGCAGTATTTT	CASSQWGITDTQYF
TRBV10-3	many	TRBJ2-2	-	TGTGCCATCAGTCGGCTCCCGGCAGGCCAACAGAACACCGGGGAGCTGTTTTTT	CAISRLPAGQQNTGELFF
TRBV15	-	TRBJ2-1	-	TGTGCCACCAGCAGATTACCGAGGGCGGACAATGAGCAGTTCTTC	CATSRLPRADNEQFF
TRBV3-1	few	TRBJ2-1	TRBD2	TGTGCCAGCAGCCAGGGACTAGTCTTTAATGAGCAGTTCTTC	CASSQGLVFNEQFF
TRBV21-1	few	TRBJ1-1	-	TGTGCCAGCAGCAAGTGCTCTAACACTGAAGCTTTCTTT	CASSKCSNTEAFF
TRBV28	few	TRBJ2-7	-	TGTGCCAGCCGAACAGGGGCGGCGGGGGACTACGAGCAGTACTTC	CASRTGAAGDYEQYF
TRBV11-1	many	TRBJ2-1	-	TGTGCCAGCAGCTTTGGACGGGAGCGACCCTACAATGAGCAGTTCTTC	CASSFGRERPYNEQFF
TRBV4-3	few	TRBJ2-7	-	TGCGCCAGCAGCCAAGGGGTCAGTGACTCCTACGAGCAGTACTTC	CASSQGVSDSYEQYF
TRBV29-1	few	TRBJ2-1	TRBD2	TGCAGCGTTGCGTCTAGCGGGAGAAGTGAGCAGTTCTTC	CSVASSGRSEQFF
TRBV20-1	-	TRBJ1-1	TRBD1	TGCAGTGCTAGAGGGGCAGGGGGCTACACTGAAGCTTTCTTT	CSARGAGGYTEAFF
TRBV9	-	TRBJ2-1	TRBD2	TGTGCCAGCAGCGGCAGCGGGGCTGAGCAGTTCTTC	CASSGSGAEQFF